This TCR beta chain was obtained from a study of PD-1 blockade in classical Hodgkin lymphoma. Study-wide results and caveats: Baseline TCR diversity was reportedly lower in newly diagnosed patients than in healthy donors. It was reported as lower still in relapsed/refractory patients. By cycle point C4D1, TCR diversity had risen significantly in CD4+ cells (but not CD8+ cells). The origin of the repertoire differences remains undefined, with disease activity or prior therapy as possible causes.

With regard to this clone: What it binds is unknown.

Repertoires were generated with immunoSEQ multiplex PCR, while TCRdb's copy carries only in-frame clones and drops some. The sample contains tens of thousands of clones, 55% to 70% of which appear only once. The time point here: cycle 4 day 1 (C4D1), after more than five weeks of nivolumab. Every patient experienced relapse after autologous stem cell transplantation, and brentuximab vedotin exposure varied. Progressive disease, partial response or complete response was each patient's best response. With 0 bases removed from V and 7 bases from J, the gap between germline ends came to 14 bases. There are 15 residues in the CDR3. The germline V gene has CDR1 SGHDT and CDR2 YYEEEE.

This sequence was found in a human donor with classical Hodgkin lymphoma. Specimen: peripheral blood mononuclear cells (PBMCs), collected before the fourth cycle of nivolumab. The chain combines TRBV5-6 with TRBJ1-3; D is ambiguous. CDR3: CASSLGWSSSNTIYF. CDR3 in DNA: TGTGCCAGCAGCTTGGGGTGGTCTTCCAGCAACACCATATATTTT. The full variable domain, with the rest looked up from reference TRBV5-6 and TRBJ1-3, is DAGVTQSPTHLIKTRGQQVTLRCSPKSGHDTVSWYQQALGQGPQFIFQYYEEEERQRGNFPDRFSGHQFPNYSSELNVNALLLGDSALYLCASSLGWSSSNTIYFGEGSWLTVV.